Listed here are 2 T cell receptor beta chains from one sample, sequenced in a study of CD8 T cells in Susac syndrome. Reverse transcription of about 0.45 to 1 ug RNA was performed with random hexamers. In TCRdb, the immunoSEQ multiplex PCR reads were re-called with MiXCR into one record per CDR3 protein. The data contain some 200,000 distinct CDR3 sequences, 95% of them singletons. What was sequenced was CD8+ T cells from PBMCs. Every receptor here comes from a human donor with Susac syndrome.

The V call is TRBV20-1, the J call TRBJ1-5; the D gene is possibly TRBD1 (6 bases). The germline CDR1 and CDR2 sequences are DFQATT and SNEGSKA (reference sequence). This CDR3 comprises 15 residues. The V gene lost 3 bases and the J gene lost 4 bases, with 16 bases spanning the gap. Here the CDR3 DNA reads TGCAGTGCTAGCAGGGGCAGTGCGCTGAATCAGCCCCAGCATTTT. Translating gives CSASRGSALNQPQHF.

The gene calls are TRBV28 and TRBJ1-5, with 10 bases fitting TRBD1. CDR1 MDHEN and CDR2 SYDVKM come from the germline V gene. Losses at the gene ends were 5 bases for V and 5 bases for J; bases not matched to a gene: 6. There are 15 residues in the CDR3. CDR3 sequence reads: CASSIRDRGHQPQHF. In DNA form, the CDR3 reads TGTGCCAGCAGTATCCGGGACAGGGGACATCAGCCCCAGCATTTT.